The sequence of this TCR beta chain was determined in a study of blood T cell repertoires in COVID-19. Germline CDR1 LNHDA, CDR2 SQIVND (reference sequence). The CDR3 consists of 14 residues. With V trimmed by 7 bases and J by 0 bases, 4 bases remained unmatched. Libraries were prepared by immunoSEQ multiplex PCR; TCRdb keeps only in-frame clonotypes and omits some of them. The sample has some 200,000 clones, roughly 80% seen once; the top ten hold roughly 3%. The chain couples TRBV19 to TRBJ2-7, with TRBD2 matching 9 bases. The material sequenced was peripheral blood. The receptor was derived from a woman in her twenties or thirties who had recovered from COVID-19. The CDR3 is CASTDSGSSYEQYF. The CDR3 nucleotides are TGTGCCAGTACCGATAGCGGGAGCTCCTACGAGCAGTACTTC. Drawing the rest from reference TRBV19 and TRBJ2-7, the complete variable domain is DGGITQSPKYLFRKEGQNVTLSCEQNLNHDAMYWYRQDPGQGLRLIYYSQIVNDFQKGDIAEGYSVSREKKESFPLTVTSAQKNPTAFYLCASTDSGSSYEQYFGPGTRLTVT.